This TCR beta chain was captured in a study of shared clonotypes between healthy human individuals. The naive CD8 population came from CD45RO-negative cells selected for CCR7, without terminally differentiated effector memory CD45RA+ cells. Free of recent acute infections or vaccinations, the donors were healthy HIV-negative adults. Those who donated, Caucasian adults without exception, all lived in Nashville, Tennessee. TCRdb keeps only in-frame clones here, not all; method: immunoSEQ multiplex PCR. The data contain roughly 2 million clones, approximately 95% of them singletons. Note on this clone: This sample includes further DNA sequences coding for the same CDR3.

This clonotype was obtained from a man aged 18 to 35 in good health. Sequencing was done on a sample of naive CD8+ T cells sorted from blood.

CDR3 region: CASSLAEGTYNEQFF. The CDR3 nucleotides read TGTGCCAGCAGCTTAGCGGAAGGCACCTACAATGAGCAGTTCTTC. This chain uses TRBV7-9 with TRBJ2-1; D is unclear. From germline, CDR1 is SEHNR and CDR2 FQNEAQ (reference sequence). This CDR3 is 15 amino acids long. Trimming took 0 bases from V and 2 from J, leaving 8 bases between them.